The present entry profiles one T cell receptor beta chain with its context. Germline V lookup: CDR1 SGHRS, CDR2 YFSETQ. Between the trimmed V and J ends, which lost 2 bases and 5 bases, there was a span of 8 bases. CDR3 length: 12 residues. Per the study methods: Amplification from reference gene primers served as the basis for estimated nucleated cell counts. This table comes from immunoSEQ multiplex PCR, and its TCRdb copy is limited to in-frame clones, with some not included. That table is the source of V, J and clone size, and D and trimming were worked out from the DNA. This sample carries over 200,000 clones, approximately 79% of them seen once, and the ten largest clones take roughly 5%. This sample stems from a study of blood T cell repertoires in COVID-19. On the study more broadly: The origin of the acute and convalescent COVID-19 samples was the United States, Italy and Spain. In each case, the material was cDNA or gDNA derived from T cells, B-cell-depleted T cells, or PBMCs.

The sample taken for sequencing was peripheral blood. This sequence originates from a human donor in a cohort sampled during active COVID-19. This sequence joins TRBV5-1 and TRBJ2-7; D perhaps matches TRBD2 (6 bases). CDR3 residues: CASSFGGNEQYF. The CDR3 DNA reads as TGCGCCAGCAGCTTTGGGGGGAACGAGCAGTACTTC.